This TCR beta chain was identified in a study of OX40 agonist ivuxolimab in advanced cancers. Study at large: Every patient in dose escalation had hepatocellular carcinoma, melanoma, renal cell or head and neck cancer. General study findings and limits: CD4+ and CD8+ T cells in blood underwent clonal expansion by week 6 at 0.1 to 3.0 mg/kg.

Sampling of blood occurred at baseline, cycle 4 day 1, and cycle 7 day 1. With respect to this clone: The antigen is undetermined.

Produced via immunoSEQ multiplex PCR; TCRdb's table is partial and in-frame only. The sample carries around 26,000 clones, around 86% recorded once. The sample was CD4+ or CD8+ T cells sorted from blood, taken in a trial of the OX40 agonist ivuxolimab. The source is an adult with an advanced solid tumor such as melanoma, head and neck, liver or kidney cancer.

Written as DNA, the CDR3 is TGTGCCAGCAGCTTAGTCCCGGGATCAAGCGAGCAGTACTTC. This codes for CASSLVPGSSEQYF. The chain employs TRBV7-3 and TRBJ2-7; possibly TRBD2 for D (5 bases). V was pared by 2 bases and J by 6 bases, with 14 bases between. This CDR3 is built from 14 residues. Germline CDR1 SGHTA, CDR2 FQGTGA.